The 24 T cell receptor beta chains below all came from one sample that was sequenced in a study of blood T cell repertoires in COVID-19. Profiled with immunoSEQ multiplex PCR; TCRdb holds only in-frame clones, not every one. The sample records approximately 180,000 clones, 87% being singletons. Sequenced sample: peripheral blood. The receptors were sampled from a woman in her forties or fifties with acute or convalescent COVID-19.

The chain combines TRBV9 with TRBJ2-1, with TRBD2 as a possible D gene (6 bases). Trimming took 4 bases from V and 5 from J, leaving 16 bases between them. The CDR3 totals 15 residues. Germline lookup yields CDR1 SGDLS and CDR2 YYNGEE. The CDR3 is CASSHRPAGNNEQFF. The CDR3 nucleotides are TGTGCCAGCAGCCACAGGCCAGCGGGCAACAATGAGCAGTTCTTC.

V usage is TRBV12-2 and J usage is TRBJ2-1; the DNA was not compared with TRBD1, the D call given in the table. TRBV12-2 is described as a pseudogene. The CDR3 runs to 16 residues. CDR3 region: CASRRTTGAGYNEQFF. The CDR3, as DNA: TGTGCAAGTCGCCGGACGACAGGGGCGGGCTACAATGAGCAGTTCTTC.

The chain carries TRBV11-2 and TRBJ2-5; D is perhaps TRBD1 (5 bases). V was trimmed by 0 bases and J by 5 bases, leaving 10 bases between them. Germline lookup yields CDR1 SGHAT and CDR2 FQNNGV. The CDR3 consists of 14 residues. The CDR3 is CASSLDGRVETQYF. The CDR3 nucleotides are TGTGCCAGCAGCTTAGATGGCAGGGTGGAGACCCAGTACTTC.

The chain joins TRBV25-1 to TRBJ1-1; 8 bases are shared with TRBD1. Germline V CDR1 and CDR2: MGHDK, SYGVNS. The V segment lost 7 bases and the J segment 4 bases; nucleotides outside the gene matches: 8. This CDR3 spans 14 amino acids. CDR3: CASIGQGWGTEAFF. The CDR3 coding sequence is TGTGCCAGCATCGGACAGGGTTGGGGCACTGAAGCTTTCTTT.

The chain joins TRBV6-6 to TRBJ1-2; possible D gene TRBD1, 5 bases. Germline assignment: CDR1 MNHNY and CDR2 SVGAGI (reference sequence). Between the trimmed V and J ends, which lost 5 bases and 5 bases, there was a span of 21 bases. The CDR3 sequence is 16 residues long. CDR3 in DNA: TGTGCCAGCAGTCGATTACCGGGACCCGGGGGGTATGGCTACACCTTC. It yields the protein CASSRLPGPGGYGYTF.

The rearrangement links TRBV27 to TRBJ1-6; no definite D call. The germline V gene has CDR1 MNHEY and CDR2 SMNVEV (reference sequence). The CDR3 has 14 residues. Trimming shortened V by 5 bases and J by 7 bases, and 12 bases separated the two germline ends. CDR3 sequence: CASSPRESNSPLHF. The CDR3 nucleotides are TGTGCCAGCAGTCCCCGAGAAAGCAATTCACCCCTCCACTTT.

The chain carries TRBV5-1 and TRBJ2-5; TRBD1 aligns across 11 bases. This CDR3 spans 14 amino acids. The germline gives CDR1 SGHRS, CDR2 YFSETQ. V lost 3 bases, J lost 6 bases, and 4 bases stayed unmatched. The CDR3 DNA follows: TGCGCCAGCAGCTCGGGGACAGGGGGAAAGACCCAGTACTTC. Its translation is CASSSGTGGKTQYF.

Only one count was recorded for this clone. The V and J genes are TRBV11-2 and TRBJ1-4; a possible D gene is TRBD1 (6 bases). The CDR3 length is 16 residues. Per germline, CDR1 SGHAT and CDR2 FQNNGV. Trimming cost V 5 bases and J 4 bases, with 17 bases left between them. This CDR3 reads CASSEGVRSDNEKLFF. CDR3 nucleotide sequence: TGTGCCAGCAGCGAGGGGGTCCGGAGTGATAATGAAAAACTGTTTTTT.

There are a few counts of this clone. This chain joins TRBV6-2 or TRBV6-3 and TRBJ1-2; D is uncertain. The CDR3 sequence is 13 residues long. CDR1 is MNHEY and CDR2 is SVGEGT in the germline V gene. Trimming removed 2 bases at V and 8 bases at J, with 12 bases between. The CDR3 sequence: CASSYRGPGGYTF. CDR3 nucleotides: TGTGCCAGCAGTTACAGAGGGCCCGGCGGCTACACCTTC.

The rearrangement links TRBV18 to TRBJ1-2; 7 bases are shared with TRBD1. The CDR3 totals 14 residues. Germline loops: CDR1 KGHSH, CDR2 LQKENI. After removal of 4 bases from V and 8 bases from J, the junction contained 10 bases not matched to a gene. The CDR3 reads CASSRDREREGYTF. CDR3 coding DNA: TGTGCCAGCTCACGGGACAGAGAGCGTGAGGGCTACACCTTC.

This chain uses TRBV19 with TRBJ2-3; D not certain. Germline CDR1 and CDR2: LNHDA and SQIVND (reference sequence). The V and J ends lost 5 bases and 0 bases respectively, with 9 bases between them. The CDR3 totals 14 residues. CDR3 sequence reads: CASSEQPSTDTQYF. The CDR3 DNA reads TGTGCCAGTAGTGAACAACCTAGCACAGATACGCAGTATTTT.

The chain carries TRBV5-4 and TRBJ1-2, with D maybe TRBD1 (5 bases). This CDR3 region has 12 residues. Trimming left V 3 bases short and J 8 bases short, with 11 bases between. Germline CDR1 SGHNT, CDR2 YYREEE (reference sequence). Here the CDR3 DNA reads TGTGCCAGCAGCTACCCCGGGGGAGGCTACACCTTC. Translating it yields CASSYPGGGYTF.

The chain couples TRBV5-1 to TRBJ1-1; possible D gene TRBD1, 5 bases. The CDR3 contains 14 residues. CDR1 and CDR2 from the germline V gene are SGHRS and YFSETQ. Trimming left V 3 bases short and J 2 bases short, with 11 bases between. The DNA of the CDR3 is TGCGCCAGCAGCTCAGGGTTGATCAACACTGAAGCTTTCTTT. Encoded protein: CASSSGLINTEAFF.

The V and J genes are TRBV6-5 and TRBJ1-1; D is possibly TRBD1 (5 bases). The germline V and J ends were trimmed by 6 bases and 2 bases, with 13 bases remaining between them. Per the germline V gene, CDR1 is MNHEY and CDR2 is SVGAGI. The CDR3 consists of 14 residues. The CDR3, as DNA: TGTGCCAGCAGCCGTATCAGGGTCAACACTGAAGCTTTCTTT. It translates to CASSRIRVNTEAFF.

The chain couples TRBV29-1 to TRBJ1-1; tentatively, D is TRBD1 (6 bases). From germline, CDR1 is SQVTM and CDR2 ANQGSEA. V was trimmed by 4 bases and J by 8 bases, leaving 14 bases between them. The CDR3 sequence is 12 residues long. The CDR3 coding sequence is TGCAGCGTTGGGTCTGGGGGCGCGGAAGCTTTCTTT. This encodes CSVGSGGAEAFF. The full variable domain, rest sourced from reference TRBV29-1 and TRBJ1-1, is SAVISQKPSRDICQRGTSLTIQCQVDSQVTMMFWYRQQPGQSLTLIATANQGSEATYESGFVIDKFPISRPNLTFSTLTVSNMSPEDSSIYLCSVGSGGAEAFFGQGTRLTVV.

This chain links TRBV3-1 (or the pseudogene TRBV3-2) with TRBJ2-3; D gene unclear. Trimming removed 0 bases from V and 5 bases from J, with 6 bases in between. Per germline, CDR1 LGHDT and CDR2 YNNKEL (reference sequence). The CDR3 has 13 amino acids. The CDR3 nucleotides read TGTGCCAGCAGCCAAGACTTCGGAGATACGCAGTATTTT. Amino acids: CASSQDFGDTQYF.

The rearrangement uses TRBV19 and TRBJ1-5; D gene unclear. V was trimmed by 5 bases and J by 6 bases, leaving 11 bases between them. Germline CDR1 and CDR2: LNHDA and SQIVND (reference sequence). The CDR3 runs 13 residues. This CDR3 reads CASSSGMGQPQHF. The CDR3 DNA reads as TGTGCCAGTAGTTCGGGGATGGGTCAGCCCCAGCATTTT.

This rearrangement joins TRBV25-1 to TRBJ1-2; the D gene is possibly TRBD1 (5 bases). V lost 7 bases, J lost 4 bases, and 16 bases lay in between. This CDR3 contains 14 residues. Germline-derived CDR1 and CDR2 are MGHDK and SYGVNS. This CDR3 is CASTRGSPFYGYTF. Written as DNA, the CDR3 is TGTGCCAGCACCCGGGGGTCCCCTTTCTATGGCTACACCTTC.

The chain links TRBV6-1 to TRBJ1-6; D perhaps matches TRBD1 (6 bases). The CDR3 sequence is 11 residues long. From germline, CDR1 is MNHNS and CDR2 SASEGT. V gave up 3 bases and J gave up 14 bases, with 8 bases separating them. The CDR3 here is CASSEGATLHF. For the CDR3, the DNA is TGTGCCAGCAGTGAGGGGGCAACCCTCCACTTT.

On this clone itself: Different DNA sequences within this sample yield the same CDR3. The chain joins TRBV7-2 to TRBJ2-5; 9 bases line up with TRBD2. Germline loops: CDR1 SGHTA, CDR2 FQGNSA. The CDR3 contains 16 residues. Losses at the gene ends were 5 bases for V and 1 base for J; bases not matched to a gene: 8. CDR3: CASSLGVAGAQETQYF. Written as DNA, the CDR3 is TGTGCCAGCAGCCTCGGGGTAGCGGGGGCCCAAGAGACCCAGTACTTC.

This chain links TRBV3-1 (or the pseudogene TRBV3-2) with TRBJ2-7; 8 positions agree with TRBD2. CDR1 is LGHDT and CDR2 is YNNKEL in the germline V gene (reference sequence). The CDR3 has 16 amino acids. J lost 6 bases, V lost 1 base, and 11 bases had no gene match. As DNA, the CDR3 is TGTGCCAGCAGCCAAGGTACCTTCGGGGGGGCGGGCGAGCAGTACTTC. It is translated as CASSQGTFGGAGEQYF.

The chain joins TRBV7-9 to TRBJ1-2; D unclear. V was trimmed by 2 bases and J by 6 bases, leaving 19 bases between them. This CDR3 has 16 residues. Germline V gene data show CDR1 as SEHNR and CDR2 as FQNEAQ (reference sequence). CDR3 amino acids: CASSLIVQLGGDGYTF. CDR3 DNA sequence: TGTGCCAGCAGCTTAATCGTACAGCTCGGAGGCGATGGCTACACCTTC.

The rearrangement uses TRBV11-3 and TRBJ1-2; 11 positions match TRBD1. CDR1 is SGHNT and CDR2 is YENEEA in the germline V gene. There are 16 residues in the CDR3. After removal of 1 base from V and 3 bases from J, the junction contained 4 bases not matched to a gene. CDR3 DNA: TGTGCCAGCAGCTTAGGGACAGGGGGCAGGGACTATGGCTACACCTTC. This codes for CASSLGTGGRDYGYTF.

The V call is TRBV11-3, the J call TRBJ1-4; TRBD1 matches 7 bases. The J segment lost 3 bases and the V segment lost 1 base, leaving 5 bases of the junction unmatched. Germline values: CDR1 SGHNT, CDR2 YENEEA. The length of the CDR3 is 16 residues. The CDR3 DNA follows: TGTGCCAGCAGCTTAGTCATCGACAGGGCTAATGAAAAACTGTTTTTT. Amino acids: CASSLVIDRANEKLFF.